Listed below are T cell receptor beta chains from one sample, sequenced in a study of shared clonotypes between healthy human individuals. TCRdb's copy holds only in-frame clones and misses some; the assay was immunoSEQ multiplex PCR. The repertoire holds 2 million to 2.5 million clones, almost 96% seen once, with around 0.13% in the top ten. Material: naive CD4+ T cells sorted from blood. These receptors originate from a man aged 18 to 29 in good health. Both conserved end residues are part of each CDR3. D genes are given only for firm matches. The listing skips clone size in some rows; elsewhere it reads once, few, many or a size class.

CDR3 DNA	CDR3 protein	clone size	J gene	CDR3 length	V gene	D gene
TGTGCCAGCAGCCGCCGGACAGGGGGAACCTCACCCCTCCACTTT	CASSRRTGGTSPLHF	-	TRBJ1-6	15	TRBV28	TRBD1
TGCGCCAGCAGCCAAGGACAGGCCCTGAGAAGTAATTCACCCCTCCACTTT	CASSQGQALRSNSPLHF	-	TRBJ1-6	17	TRBV4-1	-
TGTGCCAGCAGTTACGACAGGTGGGAAGCTTTCTTT	CASSYDRWEAFF	-	TRBJ1-1	12	TRBV6-6	-
TGTGCCAGTAGTACCGCGGGACGATTCACAACTAATGAAAAACTGTTTTTT	CASSTAGRFTTNEKLFF	-	TRBJ1-4	17	TRBV19	-
TGTGCCAGCAGTGAAGACGGTGCTGATCCTAATGAAAAACTGTTTTTT	CASSEDGADPNEKLFF	-	TRBJ1-4	16	TRBV6-1	-
TGTGCCAGTACGACAGGGTTACGCTACGAGCAGTACTTC	CASTTGLRYEQYF	-	TRBJ2-7	13	TRBV28	TRBD1
TGCGCCAGCAGCCAAAACCGGGGGGGGTCCACAGATACGCAGTATTTT	CASSQNRGGSTDTQYF	-	TRBJ2-3	16	TRBV4-3	TRBD2
TGTGCCAGCAGTTACTCCTATGCCACAGATACGCAGTATTTT	CASSYSYATDTQYF	-	TRBJ2-3	14	TRBV6-5	-
TGTGCCAGCAGCGGCTCTCAGGGGAGCATTAGAGAGACCCAGTACTTC	CASSGSQGSIRETQYF	-	TRBJ2-5	16	TRBV6-6	-
TGTGCCAGCAGCCAGGGACTAGCGGGTGTTTTAGATACGCAGTATTTT	CASSQGLAGVLDTQYF	-	TRBJ2-3	16	TRBV5-4	TRBD2
TGTGCCAGTAGTCCCGCAGGCACAGATACGCAGTATTTT	CASSPAGTDTQYF	once	TRBJ2-3	13	TRBV19	-
TGTGCCAGCTCGCGAACAGGGATTAATGAGCAGTTCTTC	CASSRTGINEQFF	once	TRBJ2-1	13	TRBV18	-
TGTGCCAGCAGCCCTCGTCTCAGAGGGAAGCTCGGGGAGCTGTTTTTT	CASSPRLRGKLGELFF	-	TRBJ2-2	16	TRBV11-2	-
TGTGCCAGCTCGACCGGGACTAGCTTTTCCGGGGAGCTGTTTTTT	CASSTGTSFSGELFF	-	TRBJ2-2	15	TRBV6-5	TRBD2
TGTGCCTGGGCAGGGATGGTGGGCTCGGGAGCTTTCTTT	CAWAGMVGSGAFF	-	TRBJ1-1	13	TRBV30	-
TGCGCCAGCAGTGAGCCCGCGGACAGGAAAGATCAGCCCCAGCATTTT	CASSEPADRKDQPQHF	once	TRBJ1-5	16	TRBV10-1	TRBD1
TGTGCCAGCAGCTCTCCGGGGTCAAACCCTGAAGCTTTCTTT	CASSSPGSNPEAFF	-	TRBJ1-1	14	TRBV6-1	-
TGTGCCAGCAGTTTTGTGACAGGGACTAACACCGGGGAGCTGTTTTTT	CASSFVTGTNTGELFF	-	TRBJ2-2	16	TRBV6-6	-
TGTGCCAGCAGCTCGGCAGGGGTTAACTATGGCTACACCTTC	CASSSAGVNYGYTF	-	TRBJ1-2	14	TRBV5-6	-
TGTGCCATCAGTGGTCGACAGGGATTGAACACTGAAGCTTTCTTT	CAISGRQGLNTEAFF	-	TRBJ1-1	15	TRBV10-3	TRBD1
TGTGCCAGTAGTAGATCGACAGGGTACGAGCAGTACTTC	CASSRSTGYEQYF	-	TRBJ2-7	13	TRBV19	TRBD1
TGTGCCAGCAGTCCCTCCGGGACAGGGAACATTCAGTACTTC	CASSPSGTGNIQYF	-	TRBJ2-4	14	TRBV6-5	TRBD1
TGTGCCAGCAGCTACACGTTCCAGGATTCACCCCTCCACTTT	CASSYTFQDSPLHF	-	TRBJ1-6	14	TRBV6-5	-
TGTGCCAGCAGTGCTAATACAGGGGCCCAGGAAAAACTGTTTTTT	CASSANTGAQEKLFF	-	TRBJ1-4	15	TRBV6-6	TRBD1
TGCAGCGTTGAGAGACCCCCAGCGAACACCGGGGAGCTGTTTTTT	CSVERPPANTGELFF	once	TRBJ2-2	15	TRBV29-1	-
TGCGCCAGCAGCCAAGATTCGGCCAGGTGGGAGCAGTACTTC	CASSQDSARWEQYF	-	TRBJ2-7	14	TRBV4-1	-
TGTGCCAGCAGCTTGGCTGGGACAGCATTCGCTTATGGCTACACCTTC	CASSLAGTAFAYGYTF	-	TRBJ1-2	16	TRBV5-4	TRBD1
TGCGCCAGCAGCCAAGCGGGTCCAGAGACCCAGTACTTC	CASSQAGPETQYF	-	TRBJ2-5	13	TRBV4-1	-
TGTGCCAGCAGTGAAGAGAGTTTCGGGGGAGTAGTAGATACGCAGTATTTT	CASSEESFGGVVDTQYF	-	TRBJ2-3	17	TRBV6-1	-
TGTGCCAGCAGTGACTCGGGAGTCTACGAGCAGTACTTC	CASSDSGVYEQYF	-	TRBJ2-7	13	TRBV2	-